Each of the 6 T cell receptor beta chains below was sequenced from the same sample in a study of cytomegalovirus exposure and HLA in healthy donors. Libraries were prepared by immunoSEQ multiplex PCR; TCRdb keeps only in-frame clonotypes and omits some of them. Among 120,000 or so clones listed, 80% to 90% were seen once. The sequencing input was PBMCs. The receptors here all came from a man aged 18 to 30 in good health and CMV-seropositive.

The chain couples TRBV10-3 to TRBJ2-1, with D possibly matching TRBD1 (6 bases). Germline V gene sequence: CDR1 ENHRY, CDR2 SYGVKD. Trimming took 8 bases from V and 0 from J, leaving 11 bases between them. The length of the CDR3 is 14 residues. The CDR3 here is CAIGGGSSYNEQFF. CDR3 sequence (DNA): TGTGCCATCGGTGGGGGCAGCTCCTACAATGAGCAGTTCTTC.

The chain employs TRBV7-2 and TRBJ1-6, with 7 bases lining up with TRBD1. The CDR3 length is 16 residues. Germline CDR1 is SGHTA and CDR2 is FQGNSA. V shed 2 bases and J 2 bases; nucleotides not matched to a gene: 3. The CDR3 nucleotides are TGTGCCAGCAGCTTAACAGGGGTAGCCTATAATTCACCCCTCCACTTT. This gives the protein CASSLTGVAYNSPLHF.

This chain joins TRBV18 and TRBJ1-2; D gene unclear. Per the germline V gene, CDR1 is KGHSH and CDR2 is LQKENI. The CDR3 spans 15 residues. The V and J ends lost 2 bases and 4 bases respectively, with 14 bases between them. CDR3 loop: CASSPTEQNSYGYTF. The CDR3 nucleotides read TGTGCCAGCTCACCAACGGAACAGAACTCCTATGGCTACACCTTC.

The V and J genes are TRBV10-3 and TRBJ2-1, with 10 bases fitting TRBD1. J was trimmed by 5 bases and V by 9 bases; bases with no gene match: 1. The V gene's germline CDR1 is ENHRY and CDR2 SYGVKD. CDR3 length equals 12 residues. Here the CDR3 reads CAIGTGDNEQFF. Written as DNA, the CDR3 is TGTGCCATTGGGACAGGGGACAATGAGCAGTTCTTC.

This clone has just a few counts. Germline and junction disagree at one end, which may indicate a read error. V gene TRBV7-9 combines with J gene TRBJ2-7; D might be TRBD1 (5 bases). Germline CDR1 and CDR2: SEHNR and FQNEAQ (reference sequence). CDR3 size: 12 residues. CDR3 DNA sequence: TGTGCCAGCAGCTTAGCCGAAGGGGCGGTCAGCTTC. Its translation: CASSLAEGAVSF.

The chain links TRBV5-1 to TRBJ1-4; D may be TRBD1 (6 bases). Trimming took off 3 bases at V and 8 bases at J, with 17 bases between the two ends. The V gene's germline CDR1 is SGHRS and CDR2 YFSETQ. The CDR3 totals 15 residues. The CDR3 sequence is CASSSLQGQGEKLFF. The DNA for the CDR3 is TGCGCCAGCAGCTCATTACAGGGTCAAGGAGAAAAACTGTTTTTT.